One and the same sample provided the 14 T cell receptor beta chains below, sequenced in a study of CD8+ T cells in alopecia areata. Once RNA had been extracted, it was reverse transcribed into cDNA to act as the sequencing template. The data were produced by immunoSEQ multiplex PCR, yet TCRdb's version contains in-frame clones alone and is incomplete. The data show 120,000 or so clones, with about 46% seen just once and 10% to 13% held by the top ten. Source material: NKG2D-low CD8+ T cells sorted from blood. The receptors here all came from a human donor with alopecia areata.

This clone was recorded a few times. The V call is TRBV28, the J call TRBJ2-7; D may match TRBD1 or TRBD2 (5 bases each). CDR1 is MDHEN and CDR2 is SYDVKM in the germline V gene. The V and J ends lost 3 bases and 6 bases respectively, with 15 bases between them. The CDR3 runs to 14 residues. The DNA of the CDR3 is TGTGCCAGCAGTTTCCTCGGTGGGGGTTCCGAGCAGTACTTC. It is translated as CASSFLGGGSEQYF.

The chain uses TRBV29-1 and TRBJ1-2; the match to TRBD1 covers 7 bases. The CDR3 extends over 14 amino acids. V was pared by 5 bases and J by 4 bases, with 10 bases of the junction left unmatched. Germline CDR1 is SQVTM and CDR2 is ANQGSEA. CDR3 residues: CSVTGQESLYGYTF. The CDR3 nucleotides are TGCAGCGTTACCGGACAGGAGAGTCTCTATGGCTACACCTTC. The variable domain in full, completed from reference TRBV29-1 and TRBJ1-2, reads SAVISQKPSRDICQRGTSLTIQCQVDSQVTMMFWYRQQPGQSLTLIATANQGSEATYESGFVIDKFPISRPNLTFSTLTVSNMSPEDSSIYLCSVTGQESLYGYTFGSGTRLTVV.

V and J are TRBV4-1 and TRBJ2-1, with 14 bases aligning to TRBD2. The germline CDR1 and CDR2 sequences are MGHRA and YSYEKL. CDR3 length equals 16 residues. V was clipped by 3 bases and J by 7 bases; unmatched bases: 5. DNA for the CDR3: TGCGCCAGCAGCCAGATGGGACTAGCGGGGGAGAATGAGCAGTTCTTC. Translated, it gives CASSQMGLAGENEQFF.

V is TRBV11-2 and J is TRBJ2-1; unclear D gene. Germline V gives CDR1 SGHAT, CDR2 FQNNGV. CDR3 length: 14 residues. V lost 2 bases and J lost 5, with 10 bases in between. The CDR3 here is CASSLLVLDNEQFF. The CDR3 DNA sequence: TGTGCCAGCAGCTTATTGGTGTTAGACAATGAGCAGTTCTTC.

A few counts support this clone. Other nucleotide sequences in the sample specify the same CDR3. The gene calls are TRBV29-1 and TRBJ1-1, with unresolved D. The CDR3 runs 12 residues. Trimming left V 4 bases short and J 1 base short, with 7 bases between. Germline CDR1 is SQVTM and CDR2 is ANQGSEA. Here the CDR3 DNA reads TGCAGCGTTGTCGCAGGGAACACTGAAGCTTTCTTT. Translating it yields CSVVAGNTEAFF. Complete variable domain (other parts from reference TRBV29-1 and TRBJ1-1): SAVISQKPSRDICQRGTSLTIQCQVDSQVTMMFWYRQQPGQSLTLIATANQGSEATYESGFVIDKFPISRPNLTFSTLTVSNMSPEDSSIYLCSVVAGNTEAFFGQGTRLTVV.

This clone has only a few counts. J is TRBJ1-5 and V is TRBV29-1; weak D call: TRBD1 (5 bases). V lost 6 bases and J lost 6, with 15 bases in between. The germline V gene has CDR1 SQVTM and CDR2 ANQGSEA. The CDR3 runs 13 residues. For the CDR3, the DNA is TGCAGCGTCCTCTCAGGGAGCGGTCAGCCCCAGCATTTT. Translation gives CSVLSGSGQPQHF.

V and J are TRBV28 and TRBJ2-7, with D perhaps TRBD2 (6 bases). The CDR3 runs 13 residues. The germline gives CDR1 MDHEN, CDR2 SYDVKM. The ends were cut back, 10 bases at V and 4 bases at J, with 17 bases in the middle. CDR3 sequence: CATSALAIYEQYF. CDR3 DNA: TGTGCCACCTCAGCCCTAGCGATATACGAGCAGTACTTC.

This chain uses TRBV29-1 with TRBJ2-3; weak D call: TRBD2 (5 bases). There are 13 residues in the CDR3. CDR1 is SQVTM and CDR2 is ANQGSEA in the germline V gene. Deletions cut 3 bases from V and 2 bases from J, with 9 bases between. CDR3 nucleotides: TGCAGCGTTGATAAGGAGGCCACAGATACGCAGTATTTT. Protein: CSVDKEATDTQYF.

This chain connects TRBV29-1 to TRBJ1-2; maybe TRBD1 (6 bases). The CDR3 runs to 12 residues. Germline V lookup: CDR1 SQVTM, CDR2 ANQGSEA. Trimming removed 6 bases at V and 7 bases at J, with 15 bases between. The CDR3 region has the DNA TGCAGCGTGCCCAGGACAGAGAGTGGCTACACCTTC. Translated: CSVPRTESGYTF. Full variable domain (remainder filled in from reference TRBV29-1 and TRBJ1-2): SAVISQKPSRDICQRGTSLTIQCQVDSQVTMMFWYRQQPGQSLTLIATANQGSEATYESGFVIDKFPISRPNLTFSTLTVSNMSPEDSSIYLCSVPRTESGYTFGSGTRLTVV.

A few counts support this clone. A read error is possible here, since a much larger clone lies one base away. The DNA of the CDR3 is TGTGCCAGCAGTGAAGGGACAGGGAGCACAGATACGCAGTATTTT. Its protein is CASSEGTGSTDTQYF. The chain links TRBV2 to TRBJ2-3; TRBD1 matches 8 bases. Germline V gene sequence: CDR1 SNHLY, CDR2 FYNNEI. This CDR3 has 15 amino acids. V was clipped by 1 base and J by 0 bases; unmatched bases: 0.

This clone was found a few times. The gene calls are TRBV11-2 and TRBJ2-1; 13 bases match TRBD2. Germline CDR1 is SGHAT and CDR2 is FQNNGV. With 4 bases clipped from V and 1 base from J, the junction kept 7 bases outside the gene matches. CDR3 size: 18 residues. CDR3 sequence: CASSSRETSGRSYNEQFF. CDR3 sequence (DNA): TGTGCCAGCAGCTCGAGAGAGACTAGCGGGAGGTCCTACAATGAGCAGTTCTTC.

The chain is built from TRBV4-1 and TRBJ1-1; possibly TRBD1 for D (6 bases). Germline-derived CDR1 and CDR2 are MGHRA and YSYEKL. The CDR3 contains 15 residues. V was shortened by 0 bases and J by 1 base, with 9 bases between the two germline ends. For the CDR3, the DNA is TGCGCCAGCAGCCAAGACGCCAGGGGGAACACTGAAGCTTTCTTT. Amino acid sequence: CASSQDARGNTEAFF.

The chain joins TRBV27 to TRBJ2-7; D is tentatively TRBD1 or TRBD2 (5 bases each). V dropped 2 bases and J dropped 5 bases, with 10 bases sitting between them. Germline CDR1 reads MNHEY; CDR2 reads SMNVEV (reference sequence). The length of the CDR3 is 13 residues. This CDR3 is CASSLRGANEQYF. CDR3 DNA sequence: TGTGCCAGCAGTTTACGAGGGGCTAACGAGCAGTACTTC.

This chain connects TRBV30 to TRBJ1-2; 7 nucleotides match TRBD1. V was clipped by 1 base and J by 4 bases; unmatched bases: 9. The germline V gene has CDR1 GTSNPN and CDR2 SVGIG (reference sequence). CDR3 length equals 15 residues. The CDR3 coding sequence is TGTGCCTGGAGTGCCCTAACAGGGGAAGGCTATGGCTACACCTTC. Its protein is CAWSALTGEGYGYTF.